This TCR beta chain was observed in a study of graft-versus-host responses after intestinal transplantation. Study background: Recipients were all induced with anti-thymocyte globulin, then given tacrolimus and steroids for around 3 years.

The method was immunoSEQ multiplex PCR; TCRdb's version includes in-frame clones alone and lacks a portion of them. The table records roughly 120,000 clones, over 85% of them present only once. Study conclusions and caveats: GvH clonotypes were identified within recipient marrow, with a subset emerging first in ileum or blood. Elevated graft-versus-host to host-versus-graft clonal ratios in allografts were recorded for patients with graft-donor T cell macrochimerism. Peak levels of circulating GvH clones tracked with early post-transplant HvG declines.

The CDR3 runs 15 residues. Trimming at V came to 4 bases and at J to 9 bases, leaving 9 bases not matched to a gene. The V gene's germline CDR1 is SGHDN and CDR2 FVKESK. In regard to this clone: Its antigen remains unidentified.

The material sequenced was unstimulated CD8+ T cells sorted from spleen or lymph node cells, taken before intestinal transplant. The chain has TRBV14 and TRBJ2-1; 10 nucleotides line up with TRBD1. The TCR originated in a human donor who received an intestinal transplant. CDR3 residues: CASSPAGTGALEQFF. In nucleotides, the CDR3 is TGTGCCAGCAGCCCTGCTGGGACAGGGGCTCTTGAGCAGTTCTTC.